Following are 9 T cell receptor beta chains from one sample sequenced in a study of blood T cell repertoires in COVID-19. The assay was immunoSEQ multiplex PCR, and TCRdb's table has in-frame clones only and misses some. The sample lists approximately 280,000 clones; around 88% were seen once. Sequenced: PBMCs or T cells enriched from blood (not recorded which). These receptors all come from a woman aged 40 to 49 who had recovered from COVID-19.

The table lists this clone with a count of one. The gene calls are TRBV28 and TRBJ2-7; weak D call: TRBD1 (6 bases). The CDR3 loop spans 11 amino acids. From germline, CDR1 is MDHEN and CDR2 SYDVKM. As DNA, the CDR3 is TGTGGAACCCAAGGGGGCTACGAGCAGTACTTC. Translation gives CGTQGGYEQYF.

This chain connects TRBV28 to TRBJ2-3, with 10 bases that match TRBD1. CDR3 length: 13 amino acids. The germline V gene has CDR1 MDHEN and CDR2 SYDVKM. The V segment lost 6 bases and the J segment 9 bases; nucleotides outside the gene matches: 6. CDR3 in amino acids: CASRSPGQGTQYF. CDR3 nucleotide sequence: TGTGCCAGCAGATCTCCGGGACAGGGGACGCAGTATTTT.

The V gene is TRBV28, the J gene TRBJ1-5, with TRBD1 as a possible D gene (6 bases). Trimming shortened V by 4 bases and J by 5 bases, and 15 bases separated the two germline ends. CDR1 is MDHEN and CDR2 is SYDVKM in the germline V gene. The CDR3 consists of 15 residues. The CDR3 bases are TGTGCCAGCAGTTCGACAGGCCTTCGACATCAGCCCCAGCATTTT. Translated: CASSSTGLRHQPQHF. Full variable domain (outside the CDR3, taken from reference TRBV28 and TRBJ1-5): DVKVTQSSRYLVKRTGEKVFLECVQDMDHENMFWYRQDPGLGLRLIYFSYDVKMKEKGDIPEGYSVSREKKERFSLILESASTNQTSMYLCASSSTGLRHQPQHFGDGTRLSIL.

This chain links TRBV3-1 (or the pseudogene TRBV3-2) with TRBJ2-3; no firm D call. The CDR3 runs to 13 residues. The germline V gene encodes CDR1 LGHDT and CDR2 YNNKEL (reference sequence). Trimming stripped 2 bases from V and 6 bases from J, with 9 bases between. The CDR3 spells CASSQSGPDTQYF. The DNA for the CDR3 is TGTGCCAGCAGCCAATCTGGCCCGGATACGCAGTATTTT.

The V and J genes are TRBV4-2 and TRBJ2-6; the D gene is possibly TRBD2 (6 bases). Trimming left V 1 base short and J 6 bases short, with 13 bases between. The CDR3 runs to 16 residues. CDR1 LGHNA and CDR2 YNFKEQ come from the germline V gene. CDR3 sequence (DNA): TGTGCCAGCAGCCAAGGGGCGTCGGGGGTGGCCAACGTCCTGACTTTC. Translated, it gives CASSQGASGVANVLTF.

The chain carries TRBV7-6 and TRBJ2-2; possible D gene TRBD2, 6 bases. V was clipped by 1 base and J by 2 bases, with 14 bases between them. CDR1 SGHVS and CDR2 FNYEAQ come from the germline V gene. This CDR3 region has 17 residues. CDR3 sequence reads: CASSLGTGVLNTGELFF. In DNA, the CDR3 is TGTGCCAGCAGCTTAGGGACGGGAGTCTTAAACACCGGGGAGCTGTTTTTT.

V is TRBV18 and J is TRBJ2-2, with D uncertain. Germline V gene sequence: CDR1 KGHSH, CDR2 LQKENI. This CDR3 region has 19 residues. V lost 4 bases and J lost 0, with 21 bases in between. The CDR3 DNA sequence: TGTGCCAGCTCACGGATTAGACAAGGATCATCTGCGAACACCGGGGAGCTGTTTTTT. This encodes CASSRIRQGSSANTGELFF.

The gene calls are TRBV7-2 and TRBJ2-1; maybe TRBD1 (6 bases). Looked up from germline, CDR1 is SGHTA and CDR2 is FQGNSA. With 2 bases removed from V and 12 bases from J, the gap between germline ends came to 17 bases. This CDR3 comprises 14 residues. This CDR3 reads CASSLSDRPPGQFF. Written as DNA, the CDR3 is TGTGCCAGCAGCTTATCAGACAGGCCACCGGGGCAGTTCTTC.

This clone was seen more than once but under ten times. The J gene is TRBJ2-7, the V gene TRBV7-6; TRBD2 matches at 10 bases. Germline-derived CDR1 and CDR2 are SGHVS and FNYEAQ. The ends lost 5 bases at V and 3 bases at J; junction bases unmatched: 10. The length of the CDR3 is 16 residues. As DNA, the CDR3 is TGTGCCAGCAGCCTCCCCAGGGCTAGCGGGAGCTACGAGCAGTACTTC. It encodes CASSLPRASGSYEQYF.